This TCR beta chain emerged from a study of response to subunit inactivated influenza vaccine. TCRdb re-called the RT-PCR reads with MiXCR, one entry per CDR3 protein. The sample holds roughly 170,000 distinct CDR3 sequences, approximately 8.7% seen once. Between the trimmed V and J ends, which lost 6 bases and 2 bases, there was a span of 11 bases. Germline assignment: CDR1 ENHRY and CDR2 SYGVKD. The CDR3 sequence is 13 residues long. Specimen: non-naive T cells sorted from PBMCs, collected on the day of vaccination. This TCR came from a man between 45 and 60 years old who received an inactivated influenza vaccine. The V and J genes are TRBV10-3 and TRBJ2-7; D is uncertain. CDR3 DNA sequence: TGTGCCATCAGCCGCGAGCTCACCTACGAGCAGTACTTC. Translated: CAISRELTYEQYF.